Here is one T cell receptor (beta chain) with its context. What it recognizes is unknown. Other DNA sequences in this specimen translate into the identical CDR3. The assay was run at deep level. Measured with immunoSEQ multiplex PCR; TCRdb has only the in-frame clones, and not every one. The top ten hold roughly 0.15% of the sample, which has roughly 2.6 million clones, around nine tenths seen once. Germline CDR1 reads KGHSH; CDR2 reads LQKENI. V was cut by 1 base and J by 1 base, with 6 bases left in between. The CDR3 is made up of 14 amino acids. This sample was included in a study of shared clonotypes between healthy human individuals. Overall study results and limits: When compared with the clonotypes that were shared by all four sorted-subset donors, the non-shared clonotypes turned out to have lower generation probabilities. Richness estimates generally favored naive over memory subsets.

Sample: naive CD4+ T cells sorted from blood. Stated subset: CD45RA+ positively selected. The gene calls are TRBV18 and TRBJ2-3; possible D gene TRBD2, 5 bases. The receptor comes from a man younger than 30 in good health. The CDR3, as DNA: TGTGCCAGCTCACCACGGGAGCGCACAGATACGCAGTATTTT. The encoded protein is CASSPRERTDTQYF.